This T cell receptor (beta chain) comes out of a study of blood T cell repertoires in COVID-19. Study details: PBMCs, B-cell-depleted T cells, or T cells provided the cDNA or gDNA that made up the material.

Data came from immunoSEQ multiplex PCR; TCRdb stores just in-frame clones and leaves some out. The sample comprises around 250,000 clones, approximately 89% of which are singletons, and about 8.6% rests with the top ten. The V end was cut by 9 bases, the J end by 2 bases, with 12 bases between. CDR1 and CDR2 from the germline V gene are LNHDA and SQIVND (reference sequence). There are 13 residues in the CDR3. Sequenced input: peripheral blood. The J gene is TRBJ2-3, the V gene TRBV19; no clear D. The receptor was isolated from a man between 35 and 55 years old with active or convalescent COVID-19. The CDR3 sequence: CASSPPFTDTQYF. CDR3 coding DNA: TGTGCCAGCAGTCCCCCTTTCACAGATACGCAGTATTTT.